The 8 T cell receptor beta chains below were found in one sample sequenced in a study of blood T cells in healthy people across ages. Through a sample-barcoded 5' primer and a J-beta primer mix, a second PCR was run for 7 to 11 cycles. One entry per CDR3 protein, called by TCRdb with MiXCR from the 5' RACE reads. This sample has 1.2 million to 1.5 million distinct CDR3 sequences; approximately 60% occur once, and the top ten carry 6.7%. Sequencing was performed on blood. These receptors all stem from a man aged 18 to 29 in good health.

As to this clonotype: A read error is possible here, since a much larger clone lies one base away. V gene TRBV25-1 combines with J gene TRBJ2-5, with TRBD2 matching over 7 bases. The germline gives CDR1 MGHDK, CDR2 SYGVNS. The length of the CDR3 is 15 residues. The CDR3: CAGSGTTIKQETQYF. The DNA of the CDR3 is TGTGCCGGCAGTGGGACTACAATAAAGCAAGAGACCCAGTACTTC.

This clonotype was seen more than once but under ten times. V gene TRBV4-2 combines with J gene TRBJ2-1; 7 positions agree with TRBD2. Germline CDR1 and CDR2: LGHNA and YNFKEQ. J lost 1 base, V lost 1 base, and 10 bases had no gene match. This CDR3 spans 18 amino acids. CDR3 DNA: TGTGCCAGCAGCCAAGCCTATTCCCCGGGGGGATCCTACAATGAGCAGTTCTTC. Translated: CASSQAYSPGGSYNEQFF.

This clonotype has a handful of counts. The CDR3 region is CASSPRGTSLRIGEQFF. The DNA for the CDR3 is TGCGCCAGCAGCCCGCGAGGGACTAGCCTACGGATTGGTGAGCAGTTCTTC. This rearrangement joins TRBV4-1 to TRBJ2-1, with 9 bases fitting TRBD2. The CDR3 extends over 17 amino acids. Germline CDR1 reads MGHRA; CDR2 reads YSYEKL. V shed 4 bases and J 9 bases; nucleotides not matched to a gene: 16.

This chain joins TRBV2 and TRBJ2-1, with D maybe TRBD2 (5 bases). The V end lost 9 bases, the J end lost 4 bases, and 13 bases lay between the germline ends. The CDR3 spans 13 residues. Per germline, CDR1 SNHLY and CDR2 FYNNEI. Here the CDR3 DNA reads TGTGCCAGAAGCGGAAATACGTACAATGAGCAGTTCTTC. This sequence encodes CARSGNTYNEQFF.

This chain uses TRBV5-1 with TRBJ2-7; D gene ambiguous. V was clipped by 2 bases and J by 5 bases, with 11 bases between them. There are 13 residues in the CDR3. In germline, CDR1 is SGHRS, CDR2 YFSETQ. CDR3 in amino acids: CASSFFPKDEQYF. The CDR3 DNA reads TGCGCCAGCAGCTTTTTCCCGAAGGACGAGCAGTACTTC.

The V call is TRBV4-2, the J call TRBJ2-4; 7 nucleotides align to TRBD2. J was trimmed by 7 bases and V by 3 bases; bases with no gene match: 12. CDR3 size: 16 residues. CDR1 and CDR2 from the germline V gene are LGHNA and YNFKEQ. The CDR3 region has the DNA TGTGCCAGCAGCCAGATGGGGGGGGGAGGTTCGAACATTCAGTACTTC. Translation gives CASSQMGGGGSNIQYF.

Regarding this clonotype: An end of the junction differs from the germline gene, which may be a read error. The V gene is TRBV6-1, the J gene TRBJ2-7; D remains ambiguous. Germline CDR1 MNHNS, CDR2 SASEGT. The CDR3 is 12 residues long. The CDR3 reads CASSELRDNTFF. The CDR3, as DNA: TGTGCCAGCAGTGAATTGAGAGATAATACGTTCTTC.

The CDR3 DNA is TGTGCCAGCGCGGACAGTCTTAATGAAAAACTGTTTTTT. Its translation is CASADSLNEKLFF. This chain uses TRBV25-1 with TRBJ1-4; D is perhaps TRBD1 (6 bases). Trimming removed 8 bases from V and 4 bases from J, with 11 bases in between. The CDR3 has 13 amino acids. The germline V gene has CDR1 MGHDK and CDR2 SYGVNS.